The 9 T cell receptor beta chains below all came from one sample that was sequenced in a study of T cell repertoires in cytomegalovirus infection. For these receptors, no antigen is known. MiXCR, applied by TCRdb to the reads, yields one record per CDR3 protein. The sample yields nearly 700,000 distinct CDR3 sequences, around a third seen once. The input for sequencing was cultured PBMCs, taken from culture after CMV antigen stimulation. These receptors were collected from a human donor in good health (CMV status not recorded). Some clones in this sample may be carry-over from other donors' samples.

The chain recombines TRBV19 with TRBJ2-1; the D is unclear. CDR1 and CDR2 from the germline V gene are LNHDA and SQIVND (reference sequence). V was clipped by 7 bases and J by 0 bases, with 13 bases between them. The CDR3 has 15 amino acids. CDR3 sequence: CASTLDPGSYNEQFF. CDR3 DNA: TGTGCCAGTACCCTGGACCCGGGCTCCTACAATGAGCAGTTCTTC.

The CDR3 DNA reads TGCAGTGCTAGAGATCCCACCGGGAACCCAGGCTACGAGCAGTACTTC. This codes for CSARDPTGNPGYEQYF. The chain combines TRBV20-1 with TRBJ2-7, with a weak D call TRBD2 (5 bases). Germline V lookup: CDR1 DFQATT, CDR2 SNEGSKA (reference sequence). The CDR3 runs to 16 residues. V lost 0 bases, J lost 3 bases, and 18 bases lay in between.

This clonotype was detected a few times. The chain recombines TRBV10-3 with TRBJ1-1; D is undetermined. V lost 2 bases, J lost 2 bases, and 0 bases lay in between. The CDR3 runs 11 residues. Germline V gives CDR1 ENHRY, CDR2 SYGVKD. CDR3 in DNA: TGTGCCATCAGTGAGAACACTGAAGCTTTCTTT. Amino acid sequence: CAISENTEAFF.

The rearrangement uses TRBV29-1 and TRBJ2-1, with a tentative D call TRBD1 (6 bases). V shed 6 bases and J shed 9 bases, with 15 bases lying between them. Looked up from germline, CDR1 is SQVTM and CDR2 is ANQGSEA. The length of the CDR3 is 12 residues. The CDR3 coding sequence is TGCAGCGTAATGACAGGTGGGAGTGAGCAGTTCTTC. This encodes CSVMTGGSEQFF.

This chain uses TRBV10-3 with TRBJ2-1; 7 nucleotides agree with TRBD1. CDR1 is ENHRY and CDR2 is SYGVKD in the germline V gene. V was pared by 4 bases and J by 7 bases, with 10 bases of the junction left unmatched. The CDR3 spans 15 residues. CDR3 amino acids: CAISVPTGRRNEQFF. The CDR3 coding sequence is TGTGCCATCAGTGTTCCGACAGGGAGAAGAAATGAGCAGTTCTTC.

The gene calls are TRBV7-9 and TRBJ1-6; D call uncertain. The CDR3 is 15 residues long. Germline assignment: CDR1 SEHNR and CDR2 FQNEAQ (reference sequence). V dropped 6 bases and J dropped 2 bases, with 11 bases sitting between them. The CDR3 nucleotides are TGTGCCAGCAGTTTCGCCGGAGCCTATAATTCACCCCTCCACTTT. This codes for CASSFAGAYNSPLHF.

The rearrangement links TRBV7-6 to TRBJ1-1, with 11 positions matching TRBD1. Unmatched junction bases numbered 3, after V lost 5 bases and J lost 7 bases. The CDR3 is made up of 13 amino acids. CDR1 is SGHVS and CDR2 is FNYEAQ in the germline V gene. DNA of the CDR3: TGTGCCAGCAGCCAAGGGACAGGGGGTGAAGCTTTCTTT. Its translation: CASSQGTGGEAFF.

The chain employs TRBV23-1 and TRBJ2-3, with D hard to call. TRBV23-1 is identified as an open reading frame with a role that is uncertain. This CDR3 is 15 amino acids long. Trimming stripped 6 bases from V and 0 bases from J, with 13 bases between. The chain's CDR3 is CASRPTVSSTDTQYF. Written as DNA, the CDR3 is TGCGCCAGCAGGCCTACAGTTTCTAGCACAGATACGCAGTATTTT.

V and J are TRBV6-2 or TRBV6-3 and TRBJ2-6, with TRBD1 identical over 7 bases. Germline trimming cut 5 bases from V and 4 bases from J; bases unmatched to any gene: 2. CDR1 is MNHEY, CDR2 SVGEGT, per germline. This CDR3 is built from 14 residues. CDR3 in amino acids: CASSDRDGANVLTF. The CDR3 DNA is TGTGCCAGCAGTGACAGGGACGGGGCCAACGTCCTGACTTTC.